The 29 T cell receptor beta chains given below trace back to one sample, sequenced in a study of PD-1 blockade in mismatch repair-deficient tumors. Using immunoSEQ multiplex PCR, the repertoire was profiled, and TCRdb retains in-frame clones only, with some absent. The table lists under 85,000 clones, around 80% of them singletons. The specimen was peripheral blood, collected 2 weeks after starting pembrolizumab. These receptors originate from an adult with mismatch repair-deficient cancer.

This sequence joins TRBV5-1 and TRBJ2-7, with 10 nucleotides matching TRBD1. CDR3 length equals 15 residues. The germline V gene encodes CDR1 SGHRS and CDR2 YFSETQ. Trimming removed 3 bases from V and 1 base from J; junction bases left unmatched: 4. The CDR3 DNA reads as TGCGCCAGCAGCTGGGGGACAGGGGCATCCTACGAGCAGTACTTC. Residues: CASSWGTGASYEQYF. The variable domain in full, with the rest retrieved from reference TRBV5-1 and TRBJ2-7, is KAGVTQTPRYLIKTRGQQVTLSCSPISGHRSVSWYQQTPGQGLQFLFEYFSETQRNKGNFPGRFSGRQFSNSRSEMNVSTLELGDSALYLCASSWGTGASYEQYFGPGTRLTVT.

This clone was seen a few times. This chain connects TRBV27 to TRBJ2-5; 7 bases match TRBD2. Germline-derived CDR1 and CDR2 are MNHEY and SMNVEV (reference sequence). CDR3 length equals 19 residues. Trimming took 2 bases from V and 6 from J; bases not matched to a gene: 21. CDR3 sequence reads: CASSLRGRDGQGRAKTQYF. The CDR3 region has the DNA TGTGCCAGCAGTTTACGGGGGAGGGATGGGCAGGGCAGGGCGAAGACCCAGTACTTC.

This clone was seen more than once but under ten times. The rearrangement links TRBV27 to TRBJ2-5, with TRBD1 identical over 12 bases. Germline CDR1 and CDR2: MNHEY and SMNVEV (reference sequence). This CDR3 is 14 amino acids long. V gave up 8 bases and J gave up 5 bases; unmatched junction bases: 6. The CDR3 sequence is CASRDRGLGETQYF. The CDR3 region has the DNA TGTGCCAGCCGGGACAGGGGGCTTGGGGAGACCCAGTACTTC.

Sample share makes this clone medium-sized. The chain links TRBV7-9 to TRBJ1-1, with a tentative D call TRBD1 (5 bases). Germline CDR1 reads SEHNR; CDR2 reads FQNEAQ (reference sequence). CDR3 length: 15 amino acids. Trimming removed 5 bases from V and 1 base from J, with 14 bases in between. The CDR3 protein is CASSPNLRENTEAFF. The CDR3 nucleotides are TGTGCCAGCAGCCCCAACCTCAGGGAGAACACTGAAGCTTTCTTT.

J is TRBJ1-3 and V is TRBV9, with D unclear. This CDR3 has 15 amino acids. V was cut by 0 bases and J by 0 bases, with 7 bases left in between. Per germline, CDR1 SGDLS and CDR2 YYNGEE. CDR3 in amino acids: CASSVAASSGNTIYF. The CDR3 DNA sequence: TGTGCCAGCAGCGTAGCGGCGAGCTCTGGAAACACCATATATTTT.

Remarks on this clone: A much bigger clone sits one base away, suggesting this may be a read error. CDR3 in DNA: TGTGCCAGCAGTGTCTTCAGGGGCACTGAAGCTTTCTTT. Protein: CASSVFRGTEAFF. This chain joins TRBV2 and TRBJ1-1; TRBD1 is a possible D gene (6 bases). CDR1 and CDR2 from the germline V gene are SNHLY and FYNNEI. The ends were cut back, 4 bases at V and 4 bases at J, with 10 bases in the middle. The CDR3 runs 13 residues.

The V gene is TRBV7-2, the J gene TRBJ2-2, with D unresolved. Germline V CDR1 and CDR2: SGHTA, FQGNSA. CDR3 length equals 16 residues. Trimming stripped 1 base from V and 0 bases from J, with 9 bases between. CDR3 protein: CASSLGPDSNTGELFF. In DNA, the CDR3 is TGTGCCAGCAGCTTAGGTCCGGATTCGAACACCGGGGAGCTGTTTTTT.

This clone was seen once. V and J are TRBV5-1 and TRBJ2-1; TRBD2 might be the D (6 bases). CDR1 is SGHRS and CDR2 is YFSETQ in the germline V gene. Trimming cost V 4 bases and J 0 bases, with 8 bases left between them. The CDR3 is 14 amino acids. CDR3 sequence reads: CASSRRDSYNEQFF. The CDR3 region has the DNA TGCGCCAGCAGCAGGAGGGACTCCTACAATGAGCAGTTCTTC.

This clone was seen only a few times. The chain combines TRBV5-1 with TRBJ2-7, with unresolved D. V gave up 0 bases and J gave up 5 bases, with 12 bases separating them. This CDR3 region has 14 residues. Germline V CDR1 and CDR2: SGHRS, YFSETQ. This chain's CDR3 is CASSLGLETNEQYF. The CDR3 coding sequence is TGCGCCAGCAGCTTGGGCCTCGAGACCAACGAGCAGTACTTC.

The chain joins TRBV11-3 to TRBJ2-5; D call uncertain. CDR1 and CDR2 (germline): SGHNT, YENEEA. V dropped 5 bases and J dropped 0 bases, with 16 bases sitting between them. This CDR3 is 16 amino acids long. The CDR3 protein is CASSDPGGEYQETQYF. The CDR3 DNA sequence: TGTGCCAGCAGCGACCCTGGCGGAGAGTACCAAGAGACCCAGTACTTC.

The genes are TRBV21-1 and TRBJ1-1. TRBV21-1 constitutes a pseudogene. CDR3 length: 16 amino acids. The CDR3 reads CASSTSCYTIRTEAFF. The CDR3 nucleotides are TGTGCCAGCAGTACCTCTTGCTACACAATTCGCACTGAAGCTTTCTTT.

The chain recombines TRBV19 with TRBJ1-2; 12 nucleotides align to TRBD1. With 6 bases clipped from V and 1 base from J, the junction kept 6 bases outside the gene matches. The length of the CDR3 is 16 residues. Per the germline V gene, CDR1 is LNHDA and CDR2 is SQIVND (reference sequence). CDR3 loop: CASRKGQGARNYGYTF. In DNA, the CDR3 is TGTGCCAGTAGGAAGGGACAGGGGGCGCGTAACTATGGCTACACCTTC.

The chain links TRBV7-9 to TRBJ2-1; 13 bases map to TRBD2. With 5 bases clipped from V and 7 bases from J, the junction kept 8 bases outside the gene matches. Germline V lookup: CDR1 SEHNR, CDR2 FQNEAQ (reference sequence). The length of the CDR3 is 16 residues. The CDR3: CASSPRTSGRSNEQFF. CDR3 bases: TGTGCCAGCAGCCCCCGGACTAGCGGGAGAAGTAATGAGCAGTTCTTC.

The rearrangement uses TRBV7-6 and TRBJ2-7; D gene ambiguous. The CDR3 totals 16 residues. With 0 bases removed from V and 5 bases from J, the gap between germline ends came to 17 bases. The germline V gene has CDR1 SGHVS and CDR2 FNYEAQ. CDR3 nucleotide sequence: TGTGCCAGCAGCTTAGCGGTTCCGCCCCCGTTCCACGAGCAGTACTTC. Its protein is CASSLAVPPPFHEQYF.

This clone occurred once. The genes are TRBV29-1 and TRBJ2-5; D is tentatively TRBD1 or TRBD2 (5 bases each). The germline V gene encodes CDR1 SQVTM and CDR2 ANQGSEA. The CDR3 loop spans 14 amino acids. V was pared by 7 bases and J by 3 bases, with 18 bases between. The CDR3 reads CSAQTPGRKETQYF. The CDR3 DNA reads TGCAGCGCCCAGACCCCGGGGCGAAAAGAGACCCAGTACTTC.

This rearrangement joins TRBV5-1 to TRBJ2-3; D call uncertain. Germline loops: CDR1 SGHRS, CDR2 YFSETQ. V shed 7 bases and J shed 4 bases, with 19 bases lying between them. This CDR3 is built from 15 residues. The CDR3 coding sequence is TGCGCCAGCGCCAGGATCGAAGGAGCCTCAGATACGCAGTATTTT. The encoded protein is CASARIEGASDTQYF.

The DNA for the CDR3 is TGCAGCGTTGCGGGCGGAACCTACGAGCAGTACTTC. Residues: CSVAGGTYEQYF. V is TRBV29-1 and J is TRBJ2-7; no clear D. The CDR3 is 12 residues long. V lost 4 bases to trimming and J lost 2 bases, with 9 bases between them. Germline CDR1 SQVTM, CDR2 ANQGSEA.

The chain has TRBV6-5 and TRBJ1-2; possibly TRBD1 for D (6 bases). The germline V gene has CDR1 MNHEY and CDR2 SVGAGI. The CDR3 sequence is 14 residues long. V was pared by 0 bases and J by 8 bases, with 13 bases between. In DNA, the CDR3 is TGTGCCAGCAGTTACTCGATACAGGGAGGGGGCTACACCTTC. Translating it yields CASSYSIQGGGYTF.

This clone has a single count. The V and J genes are TRBV7-9 and TRBJ2-3, with D maybe TRBD2 (5 bases). CDR1 SEHNR and CDR2 FQNEAQ come from the germline V gene (reference sequence). This CDR3 spans 15 amino acids. V was shortened by 0 bases and J by 5 bases, with 12 bases between the two germline ends. The CDR3 loop reads CASSLAGAFRDTQYF. The CDR3 DNA reads as TGTGCCAGCAGCTTAGCGGGAGCCTTTCGAGATACGCAGTATTTT. Drawing the rest from reference TRBV7-9 and TRBJ2-3, the complete variable domain is DTGVSQNPRHKITKRGQNVTFRCDPISEHNRLYWYRQTLGQGPEFLTYFQNEAQLEKSRLLSDRFSAERPKGSFSTLEIQRTEQGDSAMYLCASSLAGAFRDTQYFGPGTRLTVL.

The chain is built from TRBV6-5 and TRBJ2-3; 8 nucleotides align to TRBD2. The CDR3 runs 15 residues. With V trimmed by 4 bases and J by 2 bases, 5 bases remained unmatched. Germline V lookup: CDR1 MNHEY, CDR2 SVGAGI. DNA of the CDR3: TGTGCCAGCAGTTCCCGAGCGGGAGTCACAGATACGCAGTATTTT. It is translated as CASSSRAGVTDTQYF.

The rearrangement uses TRBV5-4 and TRBJ2-5, with 11 nucleotides matching TRBD2. The germline CDR1 and CDR2 sequences are SGHNT and YYREEE (reference sequence). This CDR3 region has 17 residues. After removal of 6 bases from V and 5 bases from J, the junction contained 15 bases not matched to a gene. The CDR3 spells CASTPPSSGRFAETQYF. CDR3 nucleotides: TGTGCCAGCACACCTCCATCTAGCGGGAGGTTTGCTGAGACCCAGTACTTC.

The V call is TRBV4-1, the J call TRBJ1-5; tentative D call: TRBD1 (6 bases). V lost 3 bases, J lost 6 bases, and 18 bases lay in between. CDR1 and CDR2 from the germline V gene are MGHRA and YSYEKL. The CDR3 is made up of 16 amino acids. This chain's CDR3 is CASSHETAGASQPQHF. The CDR3 DNA reads TGCGCCAGCAGCCATGAAACGGCAGGGGCTAGTCAGCCCCAGCATTTT.

V and J are TRBV20-1 and TRBJ1-1; D not certain. V gave up 1 base and J gave up 6 bases, with 6 bases separating them. CDR3 length: 11 amino acids. Germline lookup yields CDR1 DFQATT and CDR2 SNEGSKA (reference sequence). The CDR3 region has the DNA TGCAGTGCTAGAGCGGATCCTGAAGCTTTCTTT. Its protein product is CSARADPEAFF.

This clone was picked up a small number of times. The chain links TRBV6-6 to TRBJ2-7; D remains ambiguous. CDR3 length: 13 residues. Per the germline V gene, CDR1 is MNHNY and CDR2 is SVGAGI (reference sequence). Trimming took 7 bases from V and 6 from J, leaving 16 bases between them. The CDR3 DNA reads as TGTGCCAGCACCCGACTGGCTGTTTCCGAGCAGTACTTC. Translation: CASTRLAVSEQYF.

V gene TRBV5-1 combines with J gene TRBJ1-1, with D possibly matching TRBD1 (5 bases). The V gene lost 0 bases and the J gene lost 8 bases, with 14 bases spanning the gap. The CDR3 is made up of 14 amino acids. Germline-derived CDR1 and CDR2 are SGHRS and YFSETQ. The CDR3 DNA reads TGCGCCAGCAGCTTGGGGGGGATTAAGAGCGAAGCTTTCTTT. It encodes CASSLGGIKSEAFF.

The chain recombines TRBV6-5 with TRBJ1-5; D uncertain. V lost 0 bases, J lost 1 base, and 7 bases lay in between. Germline V gene data show CDR1 as MNHEY and CDR2 as SVGAGI. This CDR3 is built from 15 residues. The CDR3 coding sequence is TGTGCCAGCAGTTACTCGTTCGACAGCAATCAGCCCCAGCATTTT. It codes for CASSYSFDSNQPQHF.

V gene TRBV27 combines with J gene TRBJ1-5; a weak D match, TRBD1 (6 bases). CDR3 length: 17 amino acids. Trimming cost V 0 bases and J 0 bases, with 12 bases left between them. Germline V CDR1 and CDR2: MNHEY, SMNVEV (reference sequence). The CDR3 loop is CASSLSSGAFSNQPQHF. CDR3 sequence (DNA): TGTGCCAGCAGTTTATCTTCGGGGGCCTTTAGCAATCAGCCCCAGCATTTT.

This clone was counted only a few times. As DNA, the CDR3 is TGTGCCAGCTCACTACGACAAATCGACGAGCAGTACTTC. It specifies CASSLRQIDEQYF. This sequence joins TRBV18 and TRBJ2-7; D unresolved. This CDR3 spans 13 amino acids. Germline assignment: CDR1 KGHSH and CDR2 LQKENI. V shed 4 bases and J shed 5 bases, with 12 bases lying between them.

This clone was detected only once. The chain uses TRBV4-3 and TRBJ1-1; a possible D gene is TRBD1 (5 bases). The CDR3 covers 17 residues. CDR1 LGHNA and CDR2 YSLEER come from the germline V gene. The V gene lost 1 base and the J gene lost 1 base, with 16 bases spanning the gap. CDR3 nucleotides: TGCGCCAGCAGCCAAGCGCCTCAGACAGCGGGGAACACTGAAGCTTTCTTT. As protein: CASSQAPQTAGNTEAFF.